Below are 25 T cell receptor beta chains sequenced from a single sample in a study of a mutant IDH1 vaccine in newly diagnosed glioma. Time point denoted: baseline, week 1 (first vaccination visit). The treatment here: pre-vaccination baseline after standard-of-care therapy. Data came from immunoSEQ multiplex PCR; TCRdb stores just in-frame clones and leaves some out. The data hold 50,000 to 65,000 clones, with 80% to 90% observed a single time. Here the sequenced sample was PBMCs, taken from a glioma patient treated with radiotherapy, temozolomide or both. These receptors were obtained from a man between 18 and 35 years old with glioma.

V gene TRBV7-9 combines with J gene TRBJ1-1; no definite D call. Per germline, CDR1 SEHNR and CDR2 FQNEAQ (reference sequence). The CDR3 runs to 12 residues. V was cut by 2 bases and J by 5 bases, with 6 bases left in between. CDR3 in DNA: TGTGCCAGCAGCTTACTGGGGACTGAAGCTTTCTTT. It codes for CASSLLGTEAFF.

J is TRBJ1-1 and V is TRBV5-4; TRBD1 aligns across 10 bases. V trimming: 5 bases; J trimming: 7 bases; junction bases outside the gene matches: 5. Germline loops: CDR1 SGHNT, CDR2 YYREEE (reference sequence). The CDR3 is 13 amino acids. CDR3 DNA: TGTGCCAGCAGGGGACAGGGGTTGGTTGAAGCTTTCTTT. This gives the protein CASRGQGLVEAFF.

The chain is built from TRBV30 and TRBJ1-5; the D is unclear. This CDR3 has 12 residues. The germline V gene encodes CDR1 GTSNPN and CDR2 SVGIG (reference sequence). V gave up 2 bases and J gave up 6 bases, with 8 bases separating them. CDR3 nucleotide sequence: TGTGCCTGGAGTATGGATCGTCAGCCCCAGCATTTT. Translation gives CAWSMDRQPQHF.

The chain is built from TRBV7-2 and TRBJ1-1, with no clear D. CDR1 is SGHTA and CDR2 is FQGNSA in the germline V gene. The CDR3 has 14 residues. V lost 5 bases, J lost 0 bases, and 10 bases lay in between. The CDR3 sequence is CASSRAAMNTEAFF. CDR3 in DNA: TGTGCCAGCAGCCGGGCGGCCATGAACACTGAAGCTTTCTTT. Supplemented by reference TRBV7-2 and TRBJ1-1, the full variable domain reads GAGVSQSPSNKVTEKGKDVELRCDPISGHTALYWYRQSLGQGLEFLIYFQGNSAPDKSGLPSDRFSAERTGGSVSTLTIQRTQQEDSAVYLCASSRAAMNTEAFFGQGTRLTVV.

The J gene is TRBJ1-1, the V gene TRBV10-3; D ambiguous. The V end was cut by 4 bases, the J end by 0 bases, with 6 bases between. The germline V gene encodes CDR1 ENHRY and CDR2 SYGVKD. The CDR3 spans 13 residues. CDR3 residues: CAISGILNTEAFF. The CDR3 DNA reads TGTGCCATCAGTGGCATTTTGAACACTGAAGCTTTCTTT.

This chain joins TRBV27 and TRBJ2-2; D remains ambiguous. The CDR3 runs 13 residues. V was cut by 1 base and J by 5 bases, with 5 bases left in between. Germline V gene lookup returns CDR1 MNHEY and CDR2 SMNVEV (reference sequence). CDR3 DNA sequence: TGTGCCAGCAGTTTATGGGCGACCGGGGAGCTGTTTTTT. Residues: CASSLWATGELFF.

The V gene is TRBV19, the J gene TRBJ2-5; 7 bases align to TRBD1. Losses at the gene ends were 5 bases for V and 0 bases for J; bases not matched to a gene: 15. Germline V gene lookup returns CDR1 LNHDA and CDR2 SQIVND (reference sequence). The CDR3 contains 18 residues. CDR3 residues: CASSLKVGTEVYQETQYF. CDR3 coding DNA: TGTGCCAGTAGTCTCAAGGTCGGGACAGAAGTGTACCAAGAGACCCAGTACTTC.

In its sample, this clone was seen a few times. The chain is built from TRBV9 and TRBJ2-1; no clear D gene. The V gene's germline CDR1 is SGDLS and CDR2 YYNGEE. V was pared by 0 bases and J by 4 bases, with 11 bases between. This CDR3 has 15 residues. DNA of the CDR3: TGTGCCAGCAGCGTAGAGACTGGGGAATACAATGAGCAGTTCTTC. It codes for CASSVETGEYNEQFF.

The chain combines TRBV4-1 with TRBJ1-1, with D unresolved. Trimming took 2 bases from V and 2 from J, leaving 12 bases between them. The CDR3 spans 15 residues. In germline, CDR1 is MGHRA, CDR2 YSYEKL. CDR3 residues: CASSQSGSGNTEAFF. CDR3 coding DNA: TGCGCCAGCAGCCAAAGTGGGTCGGGAAACACTGAAGCTTTCTTT.

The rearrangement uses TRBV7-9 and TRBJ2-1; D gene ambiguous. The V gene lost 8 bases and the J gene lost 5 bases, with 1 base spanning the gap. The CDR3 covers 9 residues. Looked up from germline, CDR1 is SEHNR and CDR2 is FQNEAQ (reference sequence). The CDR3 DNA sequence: TGTGCCAGCGACAATGAGCAGTTCTTC. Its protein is CASDNEQFF.

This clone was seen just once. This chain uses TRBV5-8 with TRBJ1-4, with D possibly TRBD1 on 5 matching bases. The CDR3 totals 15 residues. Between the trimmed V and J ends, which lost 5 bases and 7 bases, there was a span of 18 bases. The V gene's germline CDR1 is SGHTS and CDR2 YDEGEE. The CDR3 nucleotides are TGTGCCAGCAGGGATACAGGATTTGGGGTTGAAAAACTGTTTTTT. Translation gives CASRDTGFGVEKLFF.

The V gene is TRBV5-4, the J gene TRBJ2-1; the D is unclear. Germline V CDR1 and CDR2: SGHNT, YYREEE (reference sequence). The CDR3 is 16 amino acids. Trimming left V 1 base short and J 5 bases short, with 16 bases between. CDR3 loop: CASSLMKGLTHNEQFF. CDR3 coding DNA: TGTGCCAGCAGCTTGATGAAGGGTTTGACCCACAATGAGCAGTTCTTC.

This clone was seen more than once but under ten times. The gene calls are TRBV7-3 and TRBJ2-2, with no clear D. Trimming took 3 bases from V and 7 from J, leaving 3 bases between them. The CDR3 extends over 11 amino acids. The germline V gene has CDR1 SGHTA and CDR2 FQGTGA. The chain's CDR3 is CASSFNGELFF. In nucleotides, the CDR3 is TGTGCCAGCAGCTTCAACGGGGAGCTGTTTTTT.

CDR3 sequence: CATSRGGPIDTLRDDQANYGYTF. The CDR3 DNA sequence: TGTGCCACCAGCAGAGGCGGGCCAATAGACACTCTCCGGGACGACCAGGCTAACTATGGCTACACCTTC. The rearrangement joins TRBV15 to TRBJ1-2; TRBD1 is a possible D gene (5 bases). Germline CDR1 LNHNV, CDR2 YYDKDF (reference sequence). Deletions cut 1 base from V and 0 bases from J, with 33 bases between. The length of the CDR3 is 23 residues.

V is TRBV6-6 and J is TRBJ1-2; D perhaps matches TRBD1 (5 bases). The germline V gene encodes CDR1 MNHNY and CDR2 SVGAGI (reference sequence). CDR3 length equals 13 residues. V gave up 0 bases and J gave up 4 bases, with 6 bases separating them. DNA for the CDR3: TGTGCCAGCAGTTACTCGGGGGGCTATGGCTACACCTTC. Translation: CASSYSGGYGYTF.

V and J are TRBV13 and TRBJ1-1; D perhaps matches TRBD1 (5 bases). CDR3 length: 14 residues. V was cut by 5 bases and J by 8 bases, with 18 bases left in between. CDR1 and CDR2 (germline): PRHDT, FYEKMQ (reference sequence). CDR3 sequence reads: CASSDSGAVREAFF. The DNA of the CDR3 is TGTGCCAGCAGCGACAGCGGGGCGGTAAGAGAAGCTTTCTTT.

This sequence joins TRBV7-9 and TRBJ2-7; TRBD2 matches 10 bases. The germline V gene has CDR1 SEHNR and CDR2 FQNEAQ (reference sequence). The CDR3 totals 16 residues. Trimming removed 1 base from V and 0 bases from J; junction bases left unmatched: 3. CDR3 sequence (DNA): TGTGCCAGCAGCTTAGGGACTAGCGGTTACTCCTACGAGCAGTACTTC. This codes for CASSLGTSGYSYEQYF.

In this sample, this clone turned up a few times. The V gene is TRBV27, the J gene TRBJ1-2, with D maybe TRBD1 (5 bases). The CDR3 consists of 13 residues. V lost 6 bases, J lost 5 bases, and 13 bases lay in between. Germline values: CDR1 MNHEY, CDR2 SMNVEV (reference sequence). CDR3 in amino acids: CASSLTRGYGYTF. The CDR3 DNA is TGTGCCAGCAGCCTCACCCGGGGGTATGGCTACACCTTC.

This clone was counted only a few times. For the CDR3, the DNA is TGTGCCAGCAGCCCCCTCGGTTCGGGAGAGACCCAGTACTTC. Amino acids: CASSPLGSGETQYF. The chain uses TRBV7-9 and TRBJ2-5; no definite D call. The CDR3 spans 14 residues. V was shortened by 5 bases and J by 4 bases, with 14 bases between the two germline ends. CDR1 and CDR2 from the germline V gene are SEHNR and FQNEAQ (reference sequence).

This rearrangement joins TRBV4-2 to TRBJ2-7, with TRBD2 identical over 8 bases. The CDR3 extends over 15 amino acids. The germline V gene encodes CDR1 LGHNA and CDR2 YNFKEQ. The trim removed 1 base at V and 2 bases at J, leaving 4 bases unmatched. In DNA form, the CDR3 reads TGTGCCAGCAGCCAAGGAGCGGGGGCCACCTACGAGCAGTACTTC. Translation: CASSQGAGATYEQYF.

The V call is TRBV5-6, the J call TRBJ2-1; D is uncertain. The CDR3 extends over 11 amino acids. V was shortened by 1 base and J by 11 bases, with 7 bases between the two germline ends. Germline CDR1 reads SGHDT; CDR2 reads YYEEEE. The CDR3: CASSLNAQQFF. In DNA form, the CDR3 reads TGTGCCAGCAGCTTGAATGCACAGCAGTTCTTC.

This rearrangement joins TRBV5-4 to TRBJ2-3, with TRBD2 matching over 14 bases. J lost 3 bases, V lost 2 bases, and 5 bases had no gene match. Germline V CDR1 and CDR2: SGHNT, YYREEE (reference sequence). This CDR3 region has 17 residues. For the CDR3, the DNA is TGTGCCAGCAGCTTCCCGACTAGCGGGGGGGATACAGATACGCAGTATTTT. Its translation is CASSFPTSGGDTDTQYF.

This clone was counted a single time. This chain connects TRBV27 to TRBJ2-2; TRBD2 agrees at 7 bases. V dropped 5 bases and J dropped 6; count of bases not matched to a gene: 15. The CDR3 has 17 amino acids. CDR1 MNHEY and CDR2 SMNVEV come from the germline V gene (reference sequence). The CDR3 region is CASSGGVSSRSAGELFF. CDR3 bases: TGTGCCAGCAGTGGGGGGGTCAGTTCTAGGAGTGCCGGGGAGCTGTTTTTT.

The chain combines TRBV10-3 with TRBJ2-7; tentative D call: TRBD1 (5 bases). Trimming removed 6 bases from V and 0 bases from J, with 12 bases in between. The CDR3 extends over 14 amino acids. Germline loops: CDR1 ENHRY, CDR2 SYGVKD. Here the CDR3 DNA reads TGTGCCATCAGGGACACTAAGGGCTCCTACGAGCAGTACTTC. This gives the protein CAIRDTKGSYEQYF.

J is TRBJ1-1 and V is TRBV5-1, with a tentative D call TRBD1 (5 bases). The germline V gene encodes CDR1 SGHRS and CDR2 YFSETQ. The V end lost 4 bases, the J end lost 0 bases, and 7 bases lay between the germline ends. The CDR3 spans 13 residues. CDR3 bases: TGCGCCAGCAGCCTGACAGTGAACACTGAAGCTTTCTTT. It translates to CASSLTVNTEAFF.